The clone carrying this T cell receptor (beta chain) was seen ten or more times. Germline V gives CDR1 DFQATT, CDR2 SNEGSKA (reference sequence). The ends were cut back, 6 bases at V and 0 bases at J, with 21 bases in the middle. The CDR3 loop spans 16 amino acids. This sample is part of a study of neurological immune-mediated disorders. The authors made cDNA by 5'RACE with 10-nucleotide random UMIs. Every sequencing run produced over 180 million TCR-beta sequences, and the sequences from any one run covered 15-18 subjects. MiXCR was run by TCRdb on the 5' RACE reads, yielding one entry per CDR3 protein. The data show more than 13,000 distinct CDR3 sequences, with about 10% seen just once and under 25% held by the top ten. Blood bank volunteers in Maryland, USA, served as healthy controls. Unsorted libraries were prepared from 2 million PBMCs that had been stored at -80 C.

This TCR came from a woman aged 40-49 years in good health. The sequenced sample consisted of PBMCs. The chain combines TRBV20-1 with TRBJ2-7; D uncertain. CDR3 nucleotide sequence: TGCAGTGCCCTTAGAATAGATGGGAAGAGCTCCTACGAGCAGTACTTC. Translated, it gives CSALRIDGKSSYEQYF.